Listed here are 25 T cell receptor beta chains from one sample, sequenced in a study of naive and memory T cell subsets. The SP2 primer and nested alpha and beta constant region primers amplified ligated cDNA in four rounds. MiXCR was run by TCRdb on the UMI-ligation and nested PCR reads, yielding one entry per CDR3 protein. Among more than 20,000 distinct CDR3 sequences listed, roughly 5.2% were seen once. TCR cDNA received a 3' ligated oligonucleotide that carried a UMI. Sequenced: blood. The receptors originated from an adult in good health.

This clonotype has a count of ten or more. The genes are TRBV4-3 and TRBJ2-2; 8 bases are shared with TRBD2. The CDR3 runs 17 residues. CDR1 LGHNA and CDR2 YSLEER come from the germline V gene. The V and J ends lost 0 bases and 5 bases, in that order; junction bases with no gene match: 8. The DNA of the CDR3 is TGCGCCAGCAGCCAAGAGGGCAGCGGGAGATGGACCGGGGAGCTGTTTTTT. Amino acids: CASSQEGSGRWTGELFF.

This clonotype was detected many times. The chain combines TRBV6-5 with TRBJ1-5; D gene ambiguous. This CDR3 has 16 amino acids. CDR1 and CDR2 from the germline V gene are MNHEY and SVGAGI. Trimming took 0 bases from V and 0 from J, leaving 9 bases between them. The CDR3 DNA follows: TGTGCCAGCAGTTACTCGAGACTCGATAGCAATCAGCCCCAGCATTTT. This sequence encodes CASSYSRLDSNQPQHF.

This sequence joins TRBV4-1 and TRBJ1-1, with D possibly being TRBD1 (6 bases). Germline CDR1 is MGHRA and CDR2 is YSYEKL. The CDR3 is 14 residues long. V was pared by 1 base and J by 4 bases, with 10 bases between. The CDR3 coding sequence is TGCGCCAGCAGCCAAGCAGGGGCGAGCACTGAAGCTTTCTTT. This translates into CASSQAGASTEAFF.

This clonotype was counted only a few times. The chain couples TRBV20-1 to TRBJ2-3; no definite D call. The CDR3 runs 11 residues. The germline V and J ends were trimmed by 6 bases and 10 bases, with 14 bases remaining between them. The germline CDR1 and CDR2 sequences are DFQATT and SNEGSKA (reference sequence). The CDR3: CSAYLSRAQYF. The CDR3 DNA reads TGCAGTGCCTACCTGTCCCGGGCGCAGTATTTT.

This clonotype was counted ten times or more. This chain connects TRBV20-1 to TRBJ2-5; the D call may be TRBD1 or TRBD2 (5 bases each). Trimming took 5 bases from V and 1 from J, leaving 17 bases between them. CDR1 and CDR2 from the germline V gene are DFQATT and SNEGSKA (reference sequence). This CDR3 has 15 residues. The CDR3 nucleotides read TGCAGTGCTTGCCCCATCGAGGGGCTCCAAGAGACCCAGTACTTC. This codes for CSACPIEGLQETQYF.

In this sample, this clonotype turned up once. Relative to the germline gene, one junction end is altered; a read error may explain this. CDR3 coding DNA: TGTGCCACCAGTGTTTCGGGGACGGGTAATGAGCACTTCTTC. Translating it yields CATSVSGTGNEHFF. This sequence joins TRBV24-1 and TRBJ2-1; D is perhaps TRBD1 or TRBD2 (5 bases each). Germline CDR1 reads KGHDR; CDR2 reads SFDVKD. This CDR3 spans 14 amino acids.

This clonotype was counted many times. The V call is TRBV19, the J call TRBJ2-3; tentatively, D is TRBD2 (6 bases). Trimming removed 3 bases at V and 1 base at J, with 14 bases between. In germline, CDR1 is LNHDA, CDR2 SQIVND (reference sequence). The CDR3 has 16 amino acids. In nucleotides, the CDR3 is TGTGCCAGTAGTATCTTCGGGAGCCAAGGCACAGATACGCAGTATTTT. Its protein is CASSIFGSQGTDTQYF.

In its sample, this clonotype was seen many times. V gene TRBV25-1 combines with J gene TRBJ2-1; 9 nucleotides line up with TRBD2. V lost 3 bases, J lost 0 bases, and 9 bases stayed unmatched. CDR3 size: 18 residues. CDR1 MGHDK and CDR2 SYGVNS come from the germline V gene. The CDR3 sequence is CASSDVSGSRSSYNEQFF. The CDR3 DNA reads TGTGCCAGCAGTGATGTTAGCGGGAGCAGAAGCTCCTACAATGAGCAGTTCTTC. The whole variable domain, filled in from reference TRBV25-1 and TRBJ2-1, reads EADIYQTPRYLVIGTGKKITLECSQTMGHDKMYWYQQDPGMELHLIHYSYGVNSTEKGDLSSESTVSRIRTEHFPLTLESARPSHTSQYLCASSDVSGSRSSYNEQFFGPGTRLTVL.

This clonotype was recorded many times. The chain carries TRBV2 and TRBJ2-1; TRBD2 aligns across 9 bases. There are 13 residues in the CDR3. J was trimmed by 9 bases and V by 6 bases; bases with no gene match: 6. Germline-derived CDR1 and CDR2 are SNHLY and FYNNEI. The CDR3: CASRPGLAFEQFF. Here the CDR3 DNA reads TGTGCCAGCAGACCGGGACTAGCTTTTGAGCAGTTCTTC.

This clonotype appeared many times. The V call is TRBV10-3, the J call TRBJ2-1; D may be TRBD2 (5 bases). V dropped 2 bases and J dropped 3 bases, with 26 bases sitting between them. This CDR3 comprises 20 residues. CDR1 and CDR2 from the germline V gene are ENHRY and SYGVKD. The CDR3 nucleotides are TGTGCCATCAGTGAGGCAAGAGCCTTACCTAGCTTGAACTACTACAATGAGCAGTTCTTC. Translation: CAISEARALPSLNYYNEQFF.

To note about this clonotype: A much larger clone lies a single base off, so this may be a read error. Since no conserved phenylalanine or tryptophan closes the CDR3, a read error is the likely cause. This chain joins TRBV5-1 and TRBJ1-1, with D uncertain. This CDR3 comprises 15 residues. V lost 3 bases and J 1 base, leaving 13 bases between the germline ends. Germline CDR1 and CDR2: SGHRS and YFSETQ. This CDR3 reads CASSSRRKPNTEAFL. The CDR3 nucleotides read TGCGCCAGCAGCTCTAGACGGAAACCGAACACTGAAGCTTTCTTG.

The gene calls are TRBV5-1 and TRBJ2-1, with D perhaps assigned TRBD1 or TRBD2 (6 bases each). This CDR3 has 15 amino acids. Germline CDR1 is SGHRS and CDR2 is YFSETQ. V was trimmed by 6 bases and J by 7 bases, leaving 20 bases between them. CDR3 amino acids: CASNPGASLGNEQFF. The CDR3 coding sequence is TGCGCCAGCAACCCGGGGGCGAGTTTGGGGAATGAGCAGTTCTTC.

The chain links TRBV7-2 to TRBJ2-7, with D perhaps matching TRBD1 (6 bases). This CDR3 comprises 15 residues. Germline values: CDR1 SGHTA, CDR2 FQGNSA. With 5 bases removed from V and 2 bases from J, the gap between germline ends came to 16 bases. CDR3 amino acids: CASSPGVLSTYEQYF. The DNA for the CDR3 is TGTGCCAGCAGCCCAGGGGTCCTTAGTACCTACGAGCAGTACTTC.

This clonotype was seen at least ten times. This chain uses TRBV6-5 with TRBJ2-3; 7 bases fit TRBD1. Germline-derived CDR1 and CDR2 are MNHEY and SVGAGI. CDR3 length: 15 residues. The trim removed 0 bases at V and 3 bases at J, leaving 3 bases unmatched. CDR3 sequence (DNA): TGTGCCAGCAGTTACTCAAGGGGGCGGACAGATACGCAGTATTTT. Translation gives CASSYSRGRTDTQYF.

This clonotype showed up many times. The V gene is TRBV29-1, the J gene TRBJ1-1; D perhaps matches TRBD1 (5 bases). Trimming pared 7 bases from V and 8 bases from J, leaving 11 bases between. Germline CDR1 is SQVTM and CDR2 is ANQGSEA. The CDR3 consists of 10 residues. The CDR3 is CSALRGEAFF. For the CDR3, the DNA is TGCAGCGCCCTCCGGGGCGAAGCTTTCTTT.

This clonotype has more than one count but fewer than ten. The chain couples TRBV5-5 to TRBJ2-2, with D hard to call. The CDR3 runs 15 residues. Deletions cut 4 bases from V and 5 bases from J, with 15 bases between. CDR1 SGHKS and CDR2 YYEKEE come from the germline V gene (reference sequence). CDR3 sequence (DNA): TGTGCCAGCAGCCCGGTAGGAGCGTGGACCGGGGAGCTGTTTTTT. The encoded protein is CASSPVGAWTGELFF.

In this sample, this clonotype turned up many times. The chain has TRBV7-9 and TRBJ2-2; TRBD2 might be the D (6 bases). V lost 2 bases, J lost 2 bases, and 12 bases lay in between. This CDR3 region has 16 residues. Germline assignment: CDR1 SEHNR and CDR2 FQNEAQ (reference sequence). CDR3 DNA sequence: TGTGCCAGCAGCTTACGGCTAGCGATAAACACCGGGGAGCTGTTTTTT. Translating gives CASSLRLAINTGELFF.

As for this clonotype: Just one base apart from a much larger clone, this may be a read error. V is TRBV6-5 and J is TRBJ2-1; 9 bases are a match to TRBD2. V lost 0 bases and J lost 9; bases outside the gene matches: 15. Looked up from germline, CDR1 is MNHEY and CDR2 is SVGAGI. This CDR3 is built from 18 residues. The CDR3 DNA reads TGTGCCAGCAGTTACTCTCATACCTTTTGCGGGAGGGCGGGTGAGCAGTTCTTC. Translation gives CASSYSHTFCGRAGEQFF.

This clonotype has at least ten counts. This chain connects TRBV4-3 to TRBJ1-4; D is unclear. This CDR3 spans 16 amino acids. Trimming removed 4 bases from V and 0 bases from J, with 12 bases in between. CDR1 is LGHNA, CDR2 YSLEER, per germline. The CDR3 DNA reads as TGCGCCAGCAGCCCAGGCCACGGGGCAACTAATGAAAAACTGTTTTTT. Translating it yields CASSPGHGATNEKLFF.

This clonotype was counted many times. The DNA of the CDR3 is TGTGCCAGCTCACCATCGGACAATCAGCCCCAGCATTTT. Amino acid sequence: CASSPSDNQPQHF. The chain couples TRBV18 to TRBJ1-5; D is undetermined. The CDR3 sequence is 13 residues long. V was shortened by 2 bases and J by 3 bases, with 5 bases between the two germline ends. CDR1 is KGHSH, CDR2 LQKENI, per germline.

This clonotype was counted ten times or more. The rearrangement uses TRBV19 and TRBJ1-1, with D unresolved. CDR3 length equals 14 residues. Trimming removed 4 bases from V and 4 bases from J, with 13 bases in between. CDR1 is LNHDA and CDR2 is SQIVND in the germline V gene (reference sequence). Written as DNA, the CDR3 is TGTGCCAGTAGTAGACCCTCGGGGAGCACTGAAGCTTTCTTT. Encoded protein: CASSRPSGSTEAFF.

The chain employs TRBV5-4 and TRBJ2-5, with D tentatively TRBD1 or TRBD2 (6 bases each). V dropped 5 bases and J dropped 1 base, with 15 bases sitting between them. CDR1 is SGHNT, CDR2 YYREEE, per germline (reference sequence). This CDR3 region has 15 residues. The CDR3 DNA reads as TGTGCCAGCAGTCCCGGACAGCGGGTCCAAGAGACCCAGTACTTC. Translated, it gives CASSPGQRVQETQYF.

The table lists this clonotype with many counts. J is TRBJ2-3 and V is TRBV12-3 or TRBV12-4; D is possibly TRBD1 (6 bases). The CDR3 totals 13 residues. V was cut by 11 bases and J by 7 bases, with 19 bases left in between. The CDR3 coding sequence is TGTGCCGTCCCGGGACAATCCTCTAATACGCAGTATTTT. Translated, it gives CAVPGQSSNTQYF.

This clonotype was picked up many times. This chain joins TRBV9 and TRBJ1-1, with 7 positions matching TRBD1. The length of the CDR3 is 16 residues. V gave up 4 bases and J gave up 0 bases; unmatched junction bases: 9. The germline V gene has CDR1 SGDLS and CDR2 YYNGEE. CDR3 in amino acids: CASSLGPGGMNTEAFF. In DNA, the CDR3 is TGTGCCAGCAGCCTCGGCCCAGGGGGGATGAACACTGAAGCTTTCTTT.

This clonotype has at least ten counts. This CDR3 is CASTSGTGGNEQFF. DNA for the CDR3: TGTGCCAGCACATCCGGGACAGGGGGCAATGAGCAGTTCTTC. The chain is built from TRBV6-6 and TRBJ2-1; 11 bases are shared with TRBD1. The germline CDR1 and CDR2 sequences are MNHNY and SVGAGI (reference sequence). This CDR3 region has 14 residues. Losses at the gene ends were 7 bases for V and 6 bases for J; bases not matched to a gene: 5.